Included here is one T cell receptor (beta chain) sequence, with context. No antigen is known for it. This CDR3 contains 14 residues. Germline CDR1 is MNHEY and CDR2 is SVGAGI. Trimming removed 6 bases from V and 4 bases from J, with 15 bases in between. This sample was included in a study of T cell responses to AZD1222 COVID-19 vaccine. Whole-study context: Second-dose intervals near 4 or 12 weeks were combined. Study-wide points: There were vaccine-associated CD4 TCRs across spike, dominant at 160-218 and 743-854. Vaccination with two AZD1222 doses was followed by a rise in Spike-specific TCR breadth and depth. The number of AZD1222 recipients seropositive at baseline was only 6 or 7.

Method: immunoSEQ multiplex PCR; TCRdb's copy keeps in-frame clones and lacks some. The sample contains fewer than 200,000 clones, about 87% of which appear only once. This specimen was peripheral blood, taken on day 0 of AZD1222 vaccination. The receptor's source is an adult in good health. The chain links TRBV6-5 to TRBJ1-2; D is perhaps TRBD1 (5 bases). The CDR3 reads CASSYIGGIYGYTF. Written as DNA, the CDR3 is TGTGCCAGCAGCTACATCGGGGGGATCTATGGCTACACCTTC.